The source of this TCR beta chain is a study of blood T cell repertoires in COVID-19. Study background: Whether acute or convalescent, the COVID-19 samples came from the United States, Italy and Spain.

Assay used: immunoSEQ multiplex PCR; TCRdb lists only in-frame clones, some missing. The repertoire includes 310,000 or so clones, around 89% of them detected once, and around 1.7% sits in the top ten. Recruits, aged about 18 to 95 years, lived in 24 US areas. Allocation to cohorts depended on clinical history reported by the participants. This clone appeared a few times. Germline CDR1 is MNHNS and CDR2 is SASEGT. The ends lost 3 bases at V and 5 bases at J; junction bases unmatched: 9. This CDR3 comprises 16 residues. The sequence came from a young woman with acute COVID-19. The chain uses TRBV6-1 and TRBJ2-3; 9 bases agree with TRBD2. Sequencing was done on a sample of PBMCs or T cells enriched from blood (not recorded which). The CDR3 is CASSDRAGGTGDTQYF. The CDR3 DNA reads as TGTGCCAGCAGTGACAGGGCGGGAGGGACGGGAGATACGCAGTATTTT.